This TCR beta chain is drawn from a study of regulatory T cells in long-lasting Graves disease. Study at large: Duration of antithyroid drug therapy among newly diagnosed Graves' patients was under 3 months.

The TCR beta library used iRepertoire HTBI primers with Arm-PCR amplification of CDR3. A single record per CDR3 protein comes from TCRdb applying MiXCR to the multiplex PCR reads. Of around 500,000 distinct CDR3 sequences in the sample, 15% to 20% were seen once. Stated time point: newly diagnosed GD, antithyroid drugs for less than 3 months. RNA isolated from PBMCs was used to make the TCR library. This clonotype was found many times. The same sample was also studied in work on T cells in Graves' hyperthyroidism and ophthalmopathy.

The clonotype comes from a woman aged 40 to 65 with Graves disease. The sample was peripheral blood mononuclear cells (PBMCs), taken at new diagnosis, from a patient treated with antithyroid drugs.

DNA for the CDR3: TGTGCCAGCAGCCAAGGACCAACAGATTGGGATTCACCCCTCCACTTT. This encodes CASSQGPTDWDSPLHF. The rearrangement joins TRBV3-1 to TRBJ1-6; D remains ambiguous. This CDR3 has 16 amino acids. Trimming removed 1 base at V and 8 bases at J, with 15 bases between. Germline V lookup: CDR1 LGHDT, CDR2 YNNKEL (reference sequence).